These T cell receptor beta chains were read from a single sample in a study of blood T cell repertoires in COVID-19. Data came from immunoSEQ multiplex PCR; TCRdb stores just in-frame clones and leaves some out. The profile shows over 80,000 clones, about 88% of them singletons. The sample was peripheral blood. The receptors derive from an elderly woman with acute or convalescent COVID-19. Both conserved end residues are part of each CDR3. A D gene is named only where the DNA matches it firmly. For some rows the clone size is stated as once, few or many, or as a class when expanded; others skip it.

clone_size: few; j_call: TRBJ1-1; d_call: TRBD1; v_call: TRBV9; cdr3_aa: CASSASTGGVGTEAFF; cdr3_nt: TGTGCCAGCAGCGCGTCGACAGGGGGCGTCGGGACTGAAGCTTTCTTT
clone_size: -; j_call: TRBJ2-2; d_call: TRBD1; v_call: TRBV11-3; cdr3_aa: CASSPEGTANTGELFF; cdr3_nt: TGTGCCAGCAGCCCAGAAGGGACAGCCAACACCGGGGAGCTGTTTTTT
clone_size: -; j_call: TRBJ1-5; d_call: TRBD1; v_call: TRBV25-1; cdr3_aa: CASSGGTGNQPQHF; cdr3_nt: TGTGCCAGCAGCGGGGGGACAGGGAATCAGCCCCAGCATTTT
clone_size: -; j_call: TRBJ2-5; d_call: -; v_call: TRBV13; cdr3_aa: CASSYRDIRETQYF; cdr3_nt: TGTGCCAGCAGCTACCGGGACATAAGAGAGACCCAGTACTTC
clone_size: -; j_call: TRBJ2-7; d_call: TRBD2; v_call: TRBV28; cdr3_aa: CASTLGLAGDYEQYF; cdr3_nt: TGTGCCAGCACCCTCGGACTAGCGGGAGACTACGAGCAGTACTTC
clone_size: -; j_call: TRBJ2-5; d_call: -; v_call: TRBV11-1; cdr3_aa: CASSLGGPGQETQYF; cdr3_nt: TGTGCCAGCAGCTTGGGGGGGCCCGGACAAGAGACCCAGTACTTC
clone_size: -; j_call: TRBJ2-7; d_call: -; v_call: TRBV5-1; cdr3_aa: CASSSTGPYEQYF; cdr3_nt: TGCGCCAGCAGCTCGACAGGACCCTACGAGCAGTACTTC
clone_size: -; j_call: TRBJ2-2; d_call: TRBD1; v_call: TRBV9; cdr3_aa: CASRWTGDTGELFF; cdr3_nt: TGTGCCAGCAGATGGACAGGGGACACCGGGGAGCTGTTTTTT
clone_size: -; j_call: TRBJ1-2; d_call: -; v_call: TRBV6-6; cdr3_aa: CASSSQGYGYTF; cdr3_nt: TGTGCCAGCAGTTCACAGGGCTATGGCTACACCTTC
clone_size: once; j_call: TRBJ2-5; d_call: -; v_call: TRBV18; cdr3_aa: CASSLGGTERAQYF; cdr3_nt: TGTGCCAGCTCACTAGGCGGGACAGAGAGAGCCCAGTACTTC
clone_size: -; j_call: TRBJ1-5; d_call: TRBD1; v_call: TRBV5-8; cdr3_aa: CASSSIPGQGDQPQHF; cdr3_nt: TGTGCCAGCAGCTCTATTCCGGGACAGGGGGATCAGCCCCAGCATTTT
clone_size: -; j_call: TRBJ2-1; d_call: -; v_call: TRBV11-2; cdr3_aa: CASSLTGGSYNEQFF; cdr3_nt: TGTGCCAGCAGCTTGACAGGCGGCTCCTACAATGAGCAGTTCTTC
clone_size: -; j_call: TRBJ2-1; d_call: -; v_call: TRBV9; cdr3_aa: CASSATLANEQFF; cdr3_nt: TGTGCCAGCAGCGCAACACTAGCCAATGAGCAGTTCTTC
clone_size: -; j_call: TRBJ2-5; d_call: TRBD2; v_call: TRBV10-3; cdr3_aa: CATKGLVETQYF; cdr3_nt: TGTGCCACCAAGGGACTAGTGGAGACCCAGTACTTC
clone_size: -; j_call: TRBJ2-7; d_call: TRBD2; v_call: TRBV6-2/TRBV6-3; cdr3_aa: CASSYGTSGSSYEQYF; cdr3_nt: TGTGCCAGCAGTTACGGGACTAGCGGATCTTCCTACGAGCAGTACTTC
clone_size: -; j_call: TRBJ2-7; d_call: TRBD1; v_call: TRBV5-1; cdr3_aa: CASSLETGVDEQYF; cdr3_nt: TGCGCCAGCAGCTTGGAAACAGGGGTAGACGAGCAGTACTTC
clone_size: -; j_call: TRBJ2-1; d_call: TRBD2; v_call: TRBV7-3; cdr3_aa: CASSTRLAGYNEQFF; cdr3_nt: TGTGCCAGCAGCACACGACTAGCGGGGTACAATGAGCAGTTCTTC
clone_size: once; j_call: TRBJ1-5; d_call: -; v_call: TRBV12-3/TRBV12-4; cdr3_aa: CATRDGRNQPQHF; cdr3_nt: TGTGCCACCCGGGACGGGAGAAATCAGCCCCAGCATTTT
clone_size: -; j_call: TRBJ1-1; d_call: -; v_call: TRBV6-5; cdr3_aa: CASRRSGPNTEAFF; cdr3_nt: TGTGCCAGCCGCCGGAGCGGGCCTAACACTGAAGCTTTCTTT
clone_size: once; j_call: TRBJ1-2; d_call: TRBD1; v_call: TRBV18; cdr3_aa: CASSPLRGLYGYTF; cdr3_nt: TGTGCCAGCTCACCCCTCAGGGGGCTCTACGGCTACACCTTC
clone_size: -; j_call: TRBJ1-2; d_call: -; v_call: TRBV27; cdr3_aa: CASSLIDSPYGYTF; cdr3_nt: TGTGCCAGCAGTCTGATCGACAGCCCCTATGGCTACACCTTC
clone_size: -; j_call: TRBJ1-1; d_call: -; v_call: TRBV12-3/TRBV12-4; cdr3_aa: CASSRRREAFF; cdr3_nt: TGTGCCAGCAGTCGTAGGCGGGAAGCTTTCTTT
clone_size: -; j_call: TRBJ1-5; d_call: -; v_call: TRBV18; cdr3_aa: CASSPAANQPQHF; cdr3_nt: TGTGCCAGCTCACCGGCAGCGAATCAGCCCCAGCATTTT
clone_size: -; j_call: TRBJ1-2; d_call: -; v_call: TRBV12-3/TRBV12-4; cdr3_aa: CASSTGQNYGYTF; cdr3_nt: TGTGCCAGCAGCACAGGACAGAACTATGGCTACACCTTC
clone_size: -; j_call: TRBJ1-1; d_call: TRBD1; v_call: TRBV6-5; cdr3_aa: CASSYRGTGSTEAFF; cdr3_nt: TGTGCCAGCAGTTACCGTGGGACAGGGAGCACTGAAGCTTTCTTT
clone_size: -; j_call: TRBJ1-1; d_call: -; v_call: TRBV6-6; cdr3_aa: CASSYNVREMNTEAFF; cdr3_nt: TGTGCCAGCAGTTACAATGTCAGGGAAATGAACACTGAAGCTTTCTTT
clone_size: -; j_call: TRBJ2-1; d_call: TRBD1; v_call: TRBV5-1; cdr3_aa: CASSRQGAVDEQFF; cdr3_nt: TGCGCCAGCAGCAGACAGGGGGCCGTCGATGAGCAGTTCTTC
clone_size: -; j_call: TRBJ2-5; d_call: -; v_call: TRBV28; cdr3_aa: CASSNTQGPGETQYF; cdr3_nt: TGTGCCAGCAGTAATACACAGGGTCCTGGAGAGACCCAGTACTTC
clone_size: -; j_call: TRBJ2-3; d_call: TRBD2; v_call: TRBV29-1; cdr3_aa: CSSLGYGGAMDTQYF; cdr3_nt: TGCAGCTCGTTGGGTTACGGGGGGGCGATGGATACGCAGTATTTT
clone_size: -; j_call: TRBJ2-2; d_call: TRBD2; v_call: TRBV3-1/TRBV3-2; cdr3_aa: CASSSSGGAPNTGELFF; cdr3_nt: TGTGCCAGCAGCTCCTCCGGGGGGGCTCCGAACACCGGGGAGCTGTTTTTT
clone_size: -; j_call: TRBJ1-5; d_call: -; v_call: TRBV19; cdr3_aa: CASSVGHYSNQPQHF; cdr3_nt: TGTGCCAGTAGTGTGGGACATTATAGCAATCAGCCCCAGCATTTT
clone_size: -; j_call: TRBJ1-6; d_call: TRBD1; v_call: TRBV19; cdr3_aa: CASSIGDRGFNSPLHF; cdr3_nt: TGTGCCAGTAGTATAGGGGACAGGGGTTTTAATTCACCCCTCCACTTT
clone_size: -; j_call: TRBJ2-2; d_call: -; v_call: TRBV6-5; cdr3_aa: CASSYLGGNTGELFF; cdr3_nt: TGTGCCAGCAGTTACCTAGGGGGAAACACCGGGGAGCTGTTTTTT
clone_size: -; j_call: TRBJ2-5; d_call: TRBD2; v_call: TRBV5-4; cdr3_aa: CASSDGTSGRAGETQYF; cdr3_nt: TGTGCCAGCAGCGACGGGACTAGCGGGAGGGCCGGAGAGACCCAGTACTTC
clone_size: -; j_call: TRBJ1-5; d_call: TRBD1; v_call: TRBV19; cdr3_aa: CASSPTGQGYDQPQHF; cdr3_nt: TGTGCCAGTAGTCCCACGGGACAGGGATACGATCAGCCCCAGCATTTT
clone_size: once; j_call: TRBJ2-1; d_call: TRBD1; v_call: TRBV6-6; cdr3_aa: CASVPADRGKQFF; cdr3_nt: TGTGCCAGCGTCCCAGCTGACAGGGGCAAGCAGTTCTTC
clone_size: -; j_call: TRBJ1-1; d_call: TRBD1; v_call: TRBV18; cdr3_aa: CASSPGTGTEAFF; cdr3_nt: TGTGCCAGCTCCCCAGGGACAGGGACTGAAGCTTTCTTT
clone_size: -; j_call: TRBJ2-1; d_call: TRBD2; v_call: TRBV29-1; cdr3_aa: CSVEDLLRLAGVNEQFF; cdr3_nt: TGCAGCGTTGAAGATCTTCTTCGGCTAGCGGGAGTTAATGAGCAGTTCTTC
clone_size: -; j_call: TRBJ1-4; d_call: -; v_call: TRBV28; cdr3_aa: CASSPHLKQNEKLFF; cdr3_nt: TGTGCCAGCAGTCCGCACCTTAAACAAAATGAAAAACTGTTTTTT
clone_size: once; j_call: TRBJ2-7; d_call: TRBD2; v_call: TRBV5-1; cdr3_aa: CASSRLAGATYEQYF; cdr3_nt: TGCGCCAGCAGCCGATTAGCGGGAGCCACCTACGAGCAGTACTTC
clone_size: -; j_call: TRBJ1-2; d_call: TRBD1; v_call: TRBV6-1; cdr3_aa: CASSEGGTGSYYGYTF; cdr3_nt: TGTGCCAGCAGTGAAGGGGGGACAGGGAGTTACTATGGCTACACCTTC
clone_size: -; j_call: TRBJ1-6; d_call: -; v_call: TRBV2; cdr3_aa: CASSEAVESSYNSPLHF; cdr3_nt: TGTGCCAGCAGTGAAGCGGTAGAGAGCTCCTATAATTCACCCCTCCACTTT
clone_size: -; j_call: TRBJ2-7; d_call: TRBD1; v_call: TRBV15; cdr3_aa: CATSPGQGHEQYF; cdr3_nt: TGTGCCACCAGCCCGGGACAGGGACACGAGCAGTACTTC
clone_size: -; j_call: TRBJ1-5; d_call: -; v_call: TRBV7-9; cdr3_aa: CASSLDRDSNQPQHF; cdr3_nt: TGTGCCAGCAGCTTGGACAGAGATAGCAATCAGCCCCAGCATTTT
clone_size: -; j_call: TRBJ1-4; d_call: -; v_call: TRBV9; cdr3_aa: CASSVDPRGEKLFF; cdr3_nt: TGTGCCAGCAGCGTAGATCCAAGGGGGGAAAAACTGTTTTTT
clone_size: -; j_call: TRBJ1-2; d_call: TRBD1; v_call: TRBV3-1/TRBV3-2; cdr3_aa: CASRDRGYYGYTF; cdr3_nt: TGTGCCAGCAGGGACAGGGGGTATTATGGCTACACCTTC